The 21 T cell receptor beta chains presented below share a single source sample, sequenced in a study of blood T cell repertoires in COVID-19. The data were produced by immunoSEQ multiplex PCR, yet TCRdb's version contains in-frame clones alone and is incomplete. The sample includes approximately 450,000 clones, about 85% of them seen just once. Sequenced sample: PBMCs or T cells enriched from blood (not recorded which). All receptors derive from a woman aged 18-35 years with acute COVID-19.

This chain joins TRBV29-1 and TRBJ1-3; D is undetermined. This CDR3 has 12 residues. Per the germline V gene, CDR1 is SQVTM and CDR2 is ANQGSEA. Trimming shortened V by 7 bases and J by 2 bases, and 9 bases separated the two germline ends. The CDR3 region is CSAYTAGNTIYF. CDR3 bases: TGCAGCGCTTACACAGCTGGAAACACCATATATTTT.

The chain combines TRBV4-1 with TRBJ2-6; weak D call: TRBD1 (5 bases). V gave up 0 bases and J gave up 0 bases, with 15 bases separating them. The CDR3 has 19 residues. CDR1 and CDR2 (germline): MGHRA, YSYEKL. CDR3 sequence: CASSQDRDSQPSGANVLTF. For the CDR3, the DNA is TGCGCCAGCAGCCAAGATCGAGACAGCCAGCCCTCTGGGGCCAACGTCCTGACTTTC.

The chain couples TRBV6-5 to TRBJ1-2; D not resolved. Germline-derived CDR1 and CDR2 are MNHEY and SVGAGI. V lost 7 bases, J lost 6 bases, and 15 bases lay in between. CDR3 size: 13 residues. Here the CDR3 reads CASTESRLDGYTF. The CDR3 region has the DNA TGTGCCAGCACCGAGAGTCGGTTAGATGGCTACACCTTC.

The chain recombines TRBV7-9 with TRBJ2-1, with 10 nucleotides matching TRBD1. Germline CDR1 is SEHNR and CDR2 is FQNEAQ (reference sequence). J lost 3 bases, V lost 1 base, and 6 bases had no gene match. The CDR3 has 17 residues. DNA of the CDR3: TGTGCCAGCAGCTTAGTACCGGGACAGGGGAGCTACAATGAGCAGTTCTTC. Translated: CASSLVPGQGSYNEQFF.

The V gene is TRBV12-3 or TRBV12-4, the J gene TRBJ2-7; a possible D gene is TRBD1 (6 bases). V lost 6 bases to trimming and J lost 3 bases, with 12 bases between them. The CDR3 has 13 residues. CDR3 DNA sequence: TGTGCCAGCAGCAAAGACAGGTTCTACGAGCAGTACTTC. Its protein is CASSKDRFYEQYF.

This clone has only one observation. This chain uses TRBV5-1 with TRBJ2-7; no firm D call. Deletions cut 0 bases from V and 0 bases from J, with 7 bases between. CDR3 length: 14 residues. In germline, CDR1 is SGHRS, CDR2 YFSETQ. The CDR3 region is CASSLVHSSYEQYF. CDR3 in DNA: TGCGCCAGCAGCTTGGTCCACAGCTCCTACGAGCAGTACTTC.

The chain combines TRBV11-2 with TRBJ2-7, with 9 bases fitting TRBD1. The germline V gene encodes CDR1 SGHAT and CDR2 FQNNGV. This CDR3 comprises 14 residues. Trimming cost V 5 bases and J 2 bases; bases outside gene matches: 4. The CDR3 loop is CASSRTGDPYEQYF. The CDR3 region has the DNA TGTGCCAGCAGCAGGACAGGGGACCCCTACGAGCAGTACTTC.

J is TRBJ1-6 and V is TRBV5-1; D perhaps matches TRBD1 (5 bases). CDR1 is SGHRS, CDR2 YFSETQ, per germline. The V and J ends lost 0 bases and 10 bases respectively, with 11 bases between them. The CDR3 length is 14 residues. CDR3 nucleotide sequence: TGCGCCAGCAGCTTGGAGACAGTCTCCTCACCCCTCCACTTT. It encodes CASSLETVSSPLHF.

This chain uses TRBV5-1 with TRBJ1-4; tentative D call: TRBD1 (5 bases). The CDR3 contains 15 residues. Trimming removed 0 bases from V and 7 bases from J, with 13 bases in between. Germline V gives CDR1 SGHRS, CDR2 YFSETQ. CDR3 nucleotide sequence: TGCGCCAGCAGCTTGGGCCAGGGTCCAGGTGAAAAACTGTTTTTT. Residues: CASSLGQGPGEKLFF.

The J gene is TRBJ2-7, the V gene TRBV10-3; a weak D match, TRBD1 (6 bases). The CDR3 sequence is 15 residues long. Germline loops: CDR1 ENHRY, CDR2 SYGVKD. The germline V and J ends were trimmed by 2 bases and 5 bases, with 16 bases remaining between them. The CDR3 region is CAISEGQIQLHEQYF. DNA of the CDR3: TGTGCCATCAGTGAGGGACAGATCCAACTTCACGAGCAGTACTTC.

The chain uses TRBV28 and TRBJ1-4; 7 bases map to TRBD1. V lost 7 bases to trimming and J lost 6 bases; unmatched junction nucleotides: 5. This CDR3 comprises 13 residues. Germline-derived CDR1 and CDR2 are MDHEN and SYDVKM. CDR3 residues: CASIGQADEKLFF. CDR3 in DNA: TGTGCCAGCATAGGACAGGCGGATGAAAAACTGTTTTTT.

V and J are TRBV7-2 and TRBJ1-1; no definite D call. V lost 4 bases and J 2 bases, leaving 8 bases between the germline ends. This CDR3 has 13 amino acids. Germline V gene lookup returns CDR1 SGHTA and CDR2 FQGNSA. The CDR3 DNA sequence: TGTGCCAGCAGCTCACAGAGTAACACTGAAGCTTTCTTT. Its translation: CASSSQSNTEAFF.

CDR3 coding DNA: TGTGCCAGCAGTGACCAAAATGAGCAGTTCTTC. Residues: CASSDQNEQFF. V gene TRBV6-1 combines with J gene TRBJ2-1; D remains unclear. The length of the CDR3 is 11 residues. CDR1 MNHNS and CDR2 SASEGT come from the germline V gene. V lost 3 bases and J 7 bases, leaving 4 bases between the germline ends.

This clone was picked up a small number of times. Written as DNA, the CDR3 is TGTGCCAGCAGCCTCCTACGACAGGGGGCTGGCACTGAAGCTTTCTTT. Encoded protein: CASSLLRQGAGTEAFF. V gene TRBV7-3 combines with J gene TRBJ1-1, with 10 bases that match TRBD1. The germline V gene encodes CDR1 SGHTA and CDR2 FQGTGA. The CDR3 extends over 16 amino acids. J gave up 4 bases and V 5 bases, and 10 bases lay outside the gene matches.

The chain couples TRBV5-4 to TRBJ1-1; D is perhaps TRBD1 (5 bases). CDR3 length equals 15 residues. The germline V gene has CDR1 SGHNT and CDR2 YYREEE (reference sequence). V was pared by 0 bases and J by 4 bases, with 13 bases between. The CDR3 nucleotides are TGTGCCAGCAGCTTGGTCGGGGGACTCGGCACTGAAGCTTTCTTT. Encoded protein: CASSLVGGLGTEAFF.

The rearrangement links TRBV10-1 to TRBJ2-1; 7 bases are shared with TRBD1. Germline CDR1 and CDR2: WNHNN and SYGVQD (reference sequence). The CDR3 runs to 15 residues. The ends lost 6 bases at V and 7 bases at J; junction bases unmatched: 12. The CDR3 loop is CASSKTGVTSNEQFF. CDR3 nucleotide sequence: TGCGCCAGCAGCAAAACAGGGGTAACTAGTAATGAGCAGTTCTTC.

The V and J genes are TRBV5-1 and TRBJ1-5, with 8 bases that match TRBD1. The CDR3 has 15 amino acids. Germline V gene lookup returns CDR1 SGHRS and CDR2 YFSETQ. After removal of 0 bases from V and 6 bases from J, the junction contained 5 bases not matched to a gene. Here the CDR3 reads CASSLAQGVVQPQHF. CDR3 in DNA: TGCGCCAGCAGCTTGGCACAGGGGGTTGTTCAGCCCCAGCATTTT.

The CDR3 region has the DNA TGTGCCAGCAGCCCACAAACTAACTATGGCTACACCTTC. Encoded protein: CASSPQTNYGYTF. This rearrangement joins TRBV28 to TRBJ1-2, with unresolved D. The CDR3 runs to 13 residues. Germline V gene sequence: CDR1 MDHEN, CDR2 SYDVKM. The germline V and J ends were trimmed by 6 bases and 0 bases, with 8 bases remaining between them.

The chain links TRBV30 to TRBJ2-5, with TRBD2 as a possible D gene (5 bases). This CDR3 region has 16 residues. V lost 0 bases and J 2 bases, leaving 16 bases between the germline ends. The germline CDR1 and CDR2 sequences are GTSNPN and SVGIG (reference sequence). The CDR3 loop is CAWSVKKAVGQETQYF. The CDR3 bases are TGTGCCTGGAGTGTAAAAAAAGCGGTCGGGCAAGAGACCCAGTACTTC. Full variable domain (rest looked up from reference TRBV30 and TRBJ2-5): SQTIHQWPATLVQPVGSPLSLECTVEGTSNPNLYWYRQAAGRGLQLLFYSVGIGQISSEVPQNLSASRPQDRQFILSSKKLLLSDSGFYLCAWSVKKAVGQETQYFGPGTRLLVL.

The V gene is TRBV7-2, the J gene TRBJ2-5; the D gene is possibly TRBD2 (6 bases). CDR3 length: 15 amino acids. Germline lookup yields CDR1 SGHTA and CDR2 FQGNSA. Trimming took 1 base from V and 1 from J, leaving 10 bases between them. CDR3 bases: TGTGCCAGCAGCTTAGTGGAGGGTCCCCAAGAGACCCAGTACTTC. Translated, it gives CASSLVEGPQETQYF.

The chain has TRBV11-2 and TRBJ2-4, with TRBD2 matching over 13 bases. V shed 3 bases and J 9 bases; nucleotides not matched to a gene: 5. CDR3 size: 15 residues. Germline CDR1 and CDR2: SGHAT and FQNNGV. CDR3 DNA sequence: TGTGCCAGCAGCTTCCAGGGACTAGCGGGGAGCATTCAGTACTTC. This translates into CASSFQGLAGSIQYF. Using reference TRBV11-2 and TRBJ2-4 for the parts outside the CDR3, the full variable domain is EAGVAQSPRYKIIEKRQSVAFWCNPISGHATLYWYQQILGQGPKLLIQFQNNGVVDDSQLPKDRFSAERLKGVDSTLKIQPAKLEDSAVYLCASSFQGLAGSIQYFGAGTRLSVL.